Here is one T cell receptor beta chain with its context. The second PCR ran about 7 to 12 cycles with a sample-barcoded 5' primer and J-beta primers. TCRdb itself ran the 5' RACE reads through MiXCR, one entry per CDR3 protein. In the table there are hundreds of thousands of distinct CDR3 sequences, approximately 30% of which are singletons. The entry originates in a study of blood T cells in healthy people across ages. V trimming: 5 bases; J trimming: 1 base; junction bases outside the gene matches: 9. CDR1 SEHNR and CDR2 FQNEAQ come from the germline V gene (reference sequence). The length of the CDR3 is 16 residues.

The TCR was taken from a woman older than 75 in good health. The V call is TRBV7-9, the J call TRBJ1-1; 8 nucleotides agree with TRBD1. Sequences were obtained from blood. The CDR3, as DNA: TGTGCCAGCAGCCCCCGCGCAGGGGGCGGGAACACTGAAGCTTTCTTT. Translated, it gives CASSPRAGGGNTEAFF.